The next 13 T cell receptor beta chains were all read from a single sample in a study of blood T cell repertoires in COVID-19. Libraries were prepared by immunoSEQ multiplex PCR; TCRdb keeps only in-frame clonotypes and omits some of them. The table has under 250,000 clones, roughly nine tenths seen once; the top ten hold around 0.7%. The material sequenced was peripheral blood. These receptors were taken from a man aged 35 to 55 with acute or convalescent COVID-19.

This clone showed up just a few times. The CDR3 protein is CASSSTGVENEKLFF. CDR3 in DNA: TGTGCCAGCAGTTCCACAGGGGTTGAGAATGAAAAACTGTTTTTT. J is TRBJ1-4 and V is TRBV7-2; 7 bases line up with TRBD1. V dropped 6 bases and J dropped 5; count of bases not matched to a gene: 9. This CDR3 is 15 amino acids long. Per germline, CDR1 SGHTA and CDR2 FQGNSA.

This rearrangement joins TRBV30 to TRBJ2-2, with a possible D match to TRBD1 (5 bases). CDR3 size: 14 residues. Germline CDR1 GTSNPN, CDR2 SVGIG (reference sequence). V lost 4 bases, J lost 0 bases, and 9 bases lay in between. CDR3 region: CAWKSTANTGELFF. In DNA form, the CDR3 reads TGTGCCTGGAAATCGACAGCGAACACCGGGGAGCTGTTTTTT.

The chain couples TRBV5-1 to TRBJ2-1; TRBD1 aligns across 7 bases. The J segment lost 7 bases and the V segment lost 4 bases, leaving 14 bases of the junction unmatched. The CDR3 is 16 residues long. Germline values: CDR1 SGHRS, CDR2 YFSETQ. The CDR3 coding sequence is TGCGCCAGCAGCCCCGTACAGGGGCCACCGGCGAATGAGCAGTTCTTC. Protein: CASSPVQGPPANEQFF.

The chain's CDR3 is CASSSRDRGPTDTQYF. The CDR3 bases are TGTGCCAGCAGCTCGCGGGACAGGGGGCCTACAGATACGCAGTATTTT. The chain has TRBV7-2 and TRBJ2-3; 12 nucleotides line up with TRBD1. The CDR3 is 16 residues long. V shed 4 bases and J 3 bases; nucleotides not matched to a gene: 5. The germline CDR1 and CDR2 sequences are SGHTA and FQGNSA. The full variable domain, rest sourced from reference TRBV7-2 and TRBJ2-3, is GAGVSQSPSNKVTEKGKDVELRCDPISGHTALYWYRQSLGQGLEFLIYFQGNSAPDKSGLPSDRFSAERTGGSVSTLTIQRTQQEDSAVYLCASSSRDRGPTDTQYFGPGTRLTVL.

The chain is built from TRBV11-3 and TRBJ2-3, with D perhaps matching TRBD1 (8 bases). The V end lost 5 bases, the J end lost 4 bases, and 16 bases lay between the germline ends. There are 15 residues in the CDR3. Germline V gene sequence: CDR1 SGHNT, CDR2 YENEEA. The chain's CDR3 is CASSGYRGGPDTQYF. CDR3 DNA: TGTGCCAGCAGCGGCTACAGGGGGGGCCCAGATACGCAGTATTTT.

This clone was counted a single time. The chain links TRBV30 to TRBJ1-4; 8 bases agree with TRBD1. V dropped 0 bases and J dropped 8; count of bases not matched to a gene: 8. CDR3 length: 15 residues. Germline CDR1 and CDR2: GTSNPN and SVGIG (reference sequence). The chain's CDR3 is CAWSVPWTGREKLFF. DNA of the CDR3: TGTGCCTGGAGTGTACCTTGGACAGGGCGGGAAAAACTGTTTTTT.

V is TRBV19 and J is TRBJ2-6, with 8 bases matching TRBD2. V shed 5 bases, J shed 2 bases, and the junction held 8 bases outside the gene matches. CDR1 is LNHDA, CDR2 SQIVND, per germline (reference sequence). The CDR3 covers 17 residues. CDR3: CASSPRGGGTGANVLTF. CDR3 bases: TGTGCCAGTAGTCCCCGGGGCGGGGGGACTGGGGCCAACGTCCTGACTTTC.

This clone was recorded only once. V is TRBV19 and J is TRBJ2-3; D not resolved. Germline V gene data show CDR1 as LNHDA and CDR2 as SQIVND (reference sequence). The CDR3 extends over 13 amino acids. The V end lost 4 bases, the J end lost 4 bases, and 9 bases lay between the germline ends. CDR3 region: CASSSQAADTQYF. As DNA, the CDR3 is TGTGCCAGTAGTAGCCAGGCTGCAGATACGCAGTATTTT.

V and J are TRBV5-5 and TRBJ2-7; 7 nucleotides agree with TRBD1. J was trimmed by 2 bases and V by 5 bases; bases with no gene match: 7. Germline V gene lookup returns CDR1 SGHKS and CDR2 YYEKEE (reference sequence). The CDR3 has 14 amino acids. The CDR3 coding sequence is TGTGCCAGCAGACCATGGGACAGAACCTACGAGCAGTACTTC. Translation: CASRPWDRTYEQYF. Using reference TRBV5-5 and TRBJ2-7 for the parts outside the CDR3, the full variable domain is DAGVTQSPTHLIKTRGQQVTLRCSPISGHKSVSWYQQVLGQGPQFIFQYYEKEERGRGNFPDRFSARQFPNYSSELNVNALLLGDSALYLCASRPWDRTYEQYFGPGTRLTVT.

The count of this clone is one. The CDR3 nucleotides are TGTGCCAGCAGCTCCAAGGGGGTATGGCCTCAAGAGACCCAGTACTTC. It translates to CASSSKGVWPQETQYF. This chain joins TRBV5-5 and TRBJ2-5, with D possibly being TRBD1 (6 bases). V lost 3 bases to trimming and J lost 2 bases, with 17 bases between them. The CDR3 loop spans 16 amino acids. The germline gives CDR1 SGHKS, CDR2 YYEKEE (reference sequence).

V gene TRBV15 combines with J gene TRBJ2-3; no clear D. Germline CDR1 LNHNV, CDR2 YYDKDF (reference sequence). Deletions cut 6 bases from V and 2 bases from J, with 12 bases between. CDR3 size: 14 residues. The CDR3, as DNA: TGTGCCACCAGGTTCAGGTGGAACACAGATACGCAGTATTTT. Protein sequence: CATRFRWNTDTQYF.

The chain couples TRBV6-5 to TRBJ2-5; D gene uncertain. Trimming removed 6 bases from V and 4 bases from J, with 12 bases in between. Germline V gene sequence: CDR1 MNHEY, CDR2 SVGAGI. The CDR3 extends over 13 amino acids. CDR3 region: CASRKTVLETQYF. For the CDR3, the DNA is TGTGCCAGCAGAAAGACTGTGTTAGAGACCCAGTACTTC.

The chain has TRBV7-2 and TRBJ2-2, with D possibly being TRBD2 (5 bases). The CDR3 length is 16 residues. Germline lookup yields CDR1 SGHTA and CDR2 FQGNSA. V was pared by 0 bases and J by 0 bases, with 8 bases between. Here the CDR3 reads CASSLASVANTGELFF. CDR3 bases: TGTGCCAGCAGCTTAGCTAGCGTTGCGAACACCGGGGAGCTGTTTTTT. The whole variable domain, filled in from reference TRBV7-2 and TRBJ2-2, reads GAGVSQSPSNKVTEKGKDVELRCDPISGHTALYWYRQSLGQGLEFLIYFQGNSAPDKSGLPSDRFSAERTGGSVSTLTIQRTQQEDSAVYLCASSLASVANTGELFFGEGSRLTVL.